What follows is one T cell receptor beta chain and its context. Antigen specificity is unknown. Germline loops: CDR1 SGHNT, CDR2 YYREEE (reference sequence). V shed 3 bases, J shed 6 bases, and the junction held 5 bases outside the gene matches. The CDR3 is 15 residues long. TCRdb keeps only in-frame clones here, not all; method: immunoSEQ multiplex PCR. The sample lists some 16,000 clones, over 60% occurring once. Busulfan-fludarabine conditioning, marrow transplant, and cyclophosphamide on days +3 and +4 were administered. This entry belongs to a study of T cells after posttransplantation cyclophosphamide. Study-level findings and limits: Skin or GI-infiltrating T cells shared few TRB sequences with blood. Later post-transplant blood repertoires were often dominated by donor CD8+ memory clones.

The V and J genes are TRBV5-4 and TRBJ1-4; 10 bases align to TRBD1. This TCR was sampled from a female patient aged 40-50 years who received an allogeneic stem cell transplant from a related donor, was CMV-positive, and had no GVHD. Some T cells may be supplied by the graft donor. The source was CD8+ T cells sorted from PBMCs, collected 1,700 to 2,000 days after a stem cell transplant with posttransplant cyclophosphamide. The CDR3, as DNA: TGTGCCAGCAGCTCACAGACAGGGGGCGATGAAAAACTGTTTTTT. It yields the protein CASSSQTGGDEKLFF.